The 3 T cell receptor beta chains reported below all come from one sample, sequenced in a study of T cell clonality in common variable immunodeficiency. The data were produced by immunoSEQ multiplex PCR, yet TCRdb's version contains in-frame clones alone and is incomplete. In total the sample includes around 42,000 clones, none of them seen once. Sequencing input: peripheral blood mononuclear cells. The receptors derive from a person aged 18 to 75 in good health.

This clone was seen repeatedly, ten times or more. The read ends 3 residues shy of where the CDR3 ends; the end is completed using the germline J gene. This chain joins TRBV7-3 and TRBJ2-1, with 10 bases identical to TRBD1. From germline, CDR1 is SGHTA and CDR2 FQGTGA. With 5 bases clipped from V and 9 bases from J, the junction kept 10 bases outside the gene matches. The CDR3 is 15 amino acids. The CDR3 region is CASSPSTGGLGEQFF. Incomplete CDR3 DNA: TGTGCCAGCAGCCCGTCGACAGGGGGCTTAGGTGAG. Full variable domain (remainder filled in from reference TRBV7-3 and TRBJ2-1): GAGVSQTPSNKVTEKGKYVELRCDPISGHTALYWYRQSLGQGPEFLIYFQGTGAADDSGLPNDRFFAVRPEGSVSTLKIQRTERGDSAVYLCASSPSTGGLGEQFFGPGTRLTVL.

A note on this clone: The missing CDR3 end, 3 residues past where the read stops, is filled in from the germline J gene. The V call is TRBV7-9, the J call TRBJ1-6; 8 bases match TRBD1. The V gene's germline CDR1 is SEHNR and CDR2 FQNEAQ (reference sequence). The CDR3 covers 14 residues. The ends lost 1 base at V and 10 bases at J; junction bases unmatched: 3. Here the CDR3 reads CASSLGTGTSPLHF. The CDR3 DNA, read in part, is TGTGCCAGCAGCTTAGGGACAGGGACCTCACCC.

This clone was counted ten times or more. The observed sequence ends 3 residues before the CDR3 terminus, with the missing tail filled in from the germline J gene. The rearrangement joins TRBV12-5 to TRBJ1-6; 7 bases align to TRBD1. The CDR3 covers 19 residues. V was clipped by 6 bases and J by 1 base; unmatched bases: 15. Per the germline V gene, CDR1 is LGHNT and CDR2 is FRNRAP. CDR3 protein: CASGSGDRDMRSYNSPLHF. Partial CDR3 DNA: TGTGCTAGTGGAAGCGGCGACAGGGATATGAGGTCCTATAATTCACCC.